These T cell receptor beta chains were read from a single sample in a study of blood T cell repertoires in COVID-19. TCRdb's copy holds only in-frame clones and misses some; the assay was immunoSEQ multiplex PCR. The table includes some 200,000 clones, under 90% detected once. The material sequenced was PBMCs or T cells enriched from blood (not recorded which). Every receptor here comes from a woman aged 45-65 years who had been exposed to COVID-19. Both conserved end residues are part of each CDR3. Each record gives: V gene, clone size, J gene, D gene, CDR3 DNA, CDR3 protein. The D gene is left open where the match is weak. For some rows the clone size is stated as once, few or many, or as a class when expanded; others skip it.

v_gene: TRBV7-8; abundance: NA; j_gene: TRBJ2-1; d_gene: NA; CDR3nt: TGTGCCAGCGGGGCAGGGCCGGTGTCCGATGAGCAGTTCTTC; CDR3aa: CASGAGPVSDEQFF
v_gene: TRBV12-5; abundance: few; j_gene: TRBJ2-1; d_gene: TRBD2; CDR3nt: TGTGCTAGTGTTCCAGCCAACCTAGCGGGGGGTTACAATGAGCAGTTCTTC; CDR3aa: CASVPANLAGGYNEQFF
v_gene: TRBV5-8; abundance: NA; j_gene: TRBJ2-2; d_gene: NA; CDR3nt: TGTGCCAGCAGCCTGCAGGGGATAGTCGGGGAGCTGTTTTTT; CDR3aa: CASSLQGIVGELFF
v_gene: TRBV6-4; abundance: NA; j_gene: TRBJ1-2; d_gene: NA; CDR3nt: TGTGCCAGCAGTGACTCGTCCCAAGGGGGTGGCTACACCTTC; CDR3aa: CASSDSSQGGGYTF
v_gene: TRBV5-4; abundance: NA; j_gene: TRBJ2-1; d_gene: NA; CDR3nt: TGTGCCAGCAGTCGGGGGAATAGTAATGAGCAGTTCTTC; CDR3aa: CASSRGNSNEQFF
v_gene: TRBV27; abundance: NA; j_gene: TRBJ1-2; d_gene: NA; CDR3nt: TGTGCCAGCAGTTTAAGGGAGGGTGGCCCCTATGGCTACACCTTC; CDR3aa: CASSLREGGPYGYTF
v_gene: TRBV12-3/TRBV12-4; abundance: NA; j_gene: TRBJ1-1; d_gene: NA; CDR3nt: TGTGCCAGCAGTTTAGCAGGGGGAACTGAAGCTTTCTTT; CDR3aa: CASSLAGGTEAFF
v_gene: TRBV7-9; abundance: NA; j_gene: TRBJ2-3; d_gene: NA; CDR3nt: TGTGCCAGCCGGGACTTCACAGATACGCAGTATTTT; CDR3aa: CASRDFTDTQYF
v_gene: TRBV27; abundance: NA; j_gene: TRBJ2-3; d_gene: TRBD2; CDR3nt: TGTGCCAGCAGGGGACTAGCAGGTACAGATACGCAGTATTTT; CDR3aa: CASRGLAGTDTQYF
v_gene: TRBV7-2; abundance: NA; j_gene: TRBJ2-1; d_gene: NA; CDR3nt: TGTGCCAGCAGCTTAGGTACCGGCAATGAGCAGTTCTTC; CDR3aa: CASSLGTGNEQFF
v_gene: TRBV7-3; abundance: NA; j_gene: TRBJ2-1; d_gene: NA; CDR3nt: TGTGCCAGCAGCTTAAGGAGGTCAGGGGTGAATGAGCAGTTCTTC; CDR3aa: CASSLRRSGVNEQFF
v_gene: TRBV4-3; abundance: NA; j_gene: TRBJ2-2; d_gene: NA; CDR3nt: TGCGCCAGCACCTATGAAGGGCCAGCGGCGAACACCGGGGAGCTGTTTTTT; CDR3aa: CASTYEGPAANTGELFF
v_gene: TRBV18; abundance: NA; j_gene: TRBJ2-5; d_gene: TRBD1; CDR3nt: TGTGCCAGCTCACCGGAAGGGACAGGGGACGTAACCCAGTACTTC; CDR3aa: CASSPEGTGDVTQYF
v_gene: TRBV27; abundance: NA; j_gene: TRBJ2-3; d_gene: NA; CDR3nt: TGTGCCAGCAGTTCCCTGTTCAGGGGTAGCACAGATACGCAGTATTTT; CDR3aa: CASSSLFRGSTDTQYF
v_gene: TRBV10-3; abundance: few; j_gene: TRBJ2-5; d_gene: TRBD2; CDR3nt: TGTGCCATCAGGTCACTAGCGGGGGGTCAAGAGACCCAGTACTTC; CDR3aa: CAIRSLAGGQETQYF
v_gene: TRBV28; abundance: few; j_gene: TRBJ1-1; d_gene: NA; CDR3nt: TGTGCCAGCTCCACGAGTCCTTCTAACACTGAAGCTTTCTTT; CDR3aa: CASSTSPSNTEAFF
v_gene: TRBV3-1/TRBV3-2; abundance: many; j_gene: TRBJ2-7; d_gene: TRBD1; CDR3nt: TGTGCCAGCAGCTCCCCCCCAGGGACAGGGGACCACTACGAGCAGTACTTC; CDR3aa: CASSSPPGTGDHYEQYF
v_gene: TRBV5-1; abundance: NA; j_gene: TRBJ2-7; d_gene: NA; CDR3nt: TGCGCCAGCAGCGCCGGGTCCCTCACCTACGAGCAGTACTTC; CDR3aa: CASSAGSLTYEQYF
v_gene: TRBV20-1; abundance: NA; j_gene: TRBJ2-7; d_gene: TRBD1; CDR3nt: TGCAGTGCGAGGACAGGGAGCGAGCAGTACTTC; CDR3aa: CSARTGSEQYF
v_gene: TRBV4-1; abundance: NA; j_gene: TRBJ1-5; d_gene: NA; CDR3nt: TGCGCCAGCAGCCAAGTCCTCAGCAATCAGCCCCAGCATTTT; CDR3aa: CASSQVLSNQPQHF
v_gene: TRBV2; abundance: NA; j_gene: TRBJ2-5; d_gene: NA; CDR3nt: TGTGCCAGCAGTACCTTTCGAACGGGAGATCAGGGGACCCAGTACTTC; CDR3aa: CASSTFRTGDQGTQYF
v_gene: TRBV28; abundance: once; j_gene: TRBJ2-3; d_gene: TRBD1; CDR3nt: TGTGCCAGCAGGAGGGGGCTGGCGGATACGCAGTATTTT; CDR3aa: CASRRGLADTQYF
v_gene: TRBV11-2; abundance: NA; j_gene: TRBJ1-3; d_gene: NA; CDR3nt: TGTGCCAGCAGTTCCACAGGGAGCCCCGGAAACACCATATATTTT; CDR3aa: CASSSTGSPGNTIYF
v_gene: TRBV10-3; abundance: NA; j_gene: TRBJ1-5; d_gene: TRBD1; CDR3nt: TGTGCCATCAGTTCGGGACAGGGGTTGCTTCAGCCCCAGCATTTT; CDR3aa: CAISSGQGLLQPQHF
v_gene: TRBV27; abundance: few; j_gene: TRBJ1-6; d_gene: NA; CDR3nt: TGTGCCAGCAGTTTCGATAGCCGCAATAATTCACCCCTCCACTTT; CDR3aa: CASSFDSRNNSPLHF
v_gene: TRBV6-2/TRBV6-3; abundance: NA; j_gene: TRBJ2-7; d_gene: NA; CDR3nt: TGTGCCAGCAGTTACCCGATTGAATTGGGGGGCTACGAGCAGTACTTC; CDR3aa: CASSYPIELGGYEQYF
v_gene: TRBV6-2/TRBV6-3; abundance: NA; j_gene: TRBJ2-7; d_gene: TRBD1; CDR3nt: TGTGCCAGCACCCCTTGGGGGACAGGGAGGATGGAGCAGTACTTC; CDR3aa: CASTPWGTGRMEQYF
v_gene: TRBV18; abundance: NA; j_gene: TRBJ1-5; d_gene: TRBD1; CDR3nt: TGTGCCAGCTCTCACGGGAAGGACAGGGGACGTGAGCCCCAGCATTTT; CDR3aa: CASSHGKDRGREPQHF
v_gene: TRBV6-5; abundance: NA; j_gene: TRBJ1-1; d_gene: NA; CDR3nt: TGTGCCAGCACCCCACCGGGCAGGGGAACTGAAGCTTTCTTT; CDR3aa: CASTPPGRGTEAFF
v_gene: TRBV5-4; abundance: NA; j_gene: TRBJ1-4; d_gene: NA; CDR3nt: TGTGCCAGCAGCTTGAAGGGGGGGGAGTATGAAAAACTGTTTTTT; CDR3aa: CASSLKGGEYEKLFF
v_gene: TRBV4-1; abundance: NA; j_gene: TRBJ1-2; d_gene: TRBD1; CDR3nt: TGCGCCAGCTCCGGGACAGACAACTATGGCTACACCTTC; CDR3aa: CASSGTDNYGYTF
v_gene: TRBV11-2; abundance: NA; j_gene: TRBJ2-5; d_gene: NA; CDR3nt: TGTGCCAGCAGCTTAGCCCCGCCGTCCTCGGGCGGGTCCCAAGAGACCCAGTACTTC; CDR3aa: CASSLAPPSSGGSQETQYF